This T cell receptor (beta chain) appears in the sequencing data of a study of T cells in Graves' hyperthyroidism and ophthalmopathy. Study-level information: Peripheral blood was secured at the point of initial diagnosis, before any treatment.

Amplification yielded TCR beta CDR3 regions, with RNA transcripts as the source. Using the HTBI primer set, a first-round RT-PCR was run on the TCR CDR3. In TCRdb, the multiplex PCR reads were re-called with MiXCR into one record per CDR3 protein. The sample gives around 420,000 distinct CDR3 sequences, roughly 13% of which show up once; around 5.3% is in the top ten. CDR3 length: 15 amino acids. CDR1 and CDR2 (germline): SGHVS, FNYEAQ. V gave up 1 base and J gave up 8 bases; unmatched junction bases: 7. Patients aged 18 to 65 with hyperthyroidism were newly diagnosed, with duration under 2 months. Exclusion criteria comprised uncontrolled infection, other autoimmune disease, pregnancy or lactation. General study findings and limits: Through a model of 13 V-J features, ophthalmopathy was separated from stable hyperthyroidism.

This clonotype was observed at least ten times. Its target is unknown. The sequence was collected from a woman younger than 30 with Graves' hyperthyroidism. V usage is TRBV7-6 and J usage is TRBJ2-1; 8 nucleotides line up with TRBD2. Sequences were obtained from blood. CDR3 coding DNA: TGTGCCAGCAGCTTAGAGTCCGCGGGAGGTCATGAGCAGTTCTTC. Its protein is CASSLESAGGHEQFF.